This is a list of T cell receptor beta chains from one sample in a study of CD8 T cells in ankylosing spondylitis. TCRdb independently ran MiXCR on the 5' RACE reads; one entry per CDR3 protein. The table lists roughly 250,000 distinct CDR3 sequences, roughly 8.6% of them singletons, with under 7.5% in the top ten. The specimen was blood, either unsorted or a sorted T cell fraction (not recorded which). These receptors were obtained from a male donor with ankylosing spondylitis or in good health (not recorded which). CDR3s include the opening cysteine and the closing phenylalanine or tryptophan. A D gene is named only where the DNA matches it firmly. Clone size, where shown, is once, few, many, or a class for clones that have expanded.

j_gene: TRBJ1-1
len: 8
d_gene: .
v_gene: TRBV30
abundance: few
CDR3aa: CAGGTARF
CDR3nt: TGTGCCGGCGGGACCGCAAGGTTT

j_gene: TRBJ1-2
len: 12
d_gene: .
v_gene: TRBV5-4
abundance: few
CDR3aa: CASSGFGYGYTF
CDR3nt: TGTGCCAGCAGCGGGTTCGGCTATGGCTACACCTTC

j_gene: TRBJ2-7
len: 14
d_gene: TRBD2
v_gene: TRBV5-1
abundance: few
CDR3aa: CASSEAGVVYEQYF
CDR3nt: TGCGCCAGCAGCGAGGCGGGAGTCGTCTACGAGCAGTACTTC

j_gene: TRBJ2-1
len: 15
d_gene: .
v_gene: TRBV18
abundance: .
CDR3aa: CASSPDRVPQSEQFF
CDR3nt: TGTGCCAGCTCACCAGACCGGGTCCCCCAAAGTGAGCAGTTCTTC

j_gene: TRBJ1-2
len: 15
d_gene: TRBD1
v_gene: TRBV7-2
abundance: few
CDR3aa: CASSGQGPGSYGYTF
CDR3nt: TGTGCCAGCAGCGGACAGGGGCCCGGGAGCTATGGCTACACCTTC

j_gene: TRBJ2-2
len: 14
d_gene: .
v_gene: TRBV5-1
abundance: .
CDR3aa: CASSLADRTGELFF
CDR3nt: TGCGCCAGCAGCTTGGCGGACCGGACCGGGGAGCTGTTTTTT

j_gene: TRBJ2-1
len: 15
d_gene: TRBD2
v_gene: TRBV29-1
abundance: many
CDR3aa: CSVEAPRGSSNEQFF
CDR3nt: TGCAGCGTTGAAGCCCCCCGCGGGAGTAGCAATGAGCAGTTCTTC

j_gene: TRBJ2-6
len: 18
d_gene: TRBD1
v_gene: TRBV29-1
abundance: few
CDR3aa: CSVEFGDRIIPGANVLTF
CDR3nt: TGCAGCGTTGAATTTGGGGACAGGATAATACCTGGGGCCAACGTCCTGACTTTC

j_gene: TRBJ1-1
len: 16
d_gene: .
v_gene: TRBV6-1
abundance: few
CDR3aa: CASVPMGGPGDTEAFF
CDR3nt: TGTGCCAGCGTCCCGATGGGGGGCCCGGGGGACACTGAAGCTTTCTTT

j_gene: TRBJ2-2
len: 17
d_gene: .
v_gene: TRBV5-1
abundance: many
CDR3aa: CASSSPLGQGNTGELFF
CDR3nt: TGCGCCAGCAGCTCCCCGTTGGGGCAGGGGAACACCGGGGAGCTGTTTTTT

j_gene: TRBJ1-1
len: 14
d_gene: .
v_gene: TRBV20-1
abundance: many
CDR3aa: CSAKSRGTGTEAFF
CDR3nt: TGCAGTGCTAAATCGCGGGGAACCGGCACTGAAGCTTTCTTT

j_gene: TRBJ2-7
len: 15
d_gene: TRBD1
v_gene: TRBV20-1
abundance: few
CDR3aa: CSARPRDSASYEQYF
CDR3nt: TGCAGTGCTAGGCCACGGGACAGTGCCTCCTACGAGCAGTACTTC

j_gene: TRBJ2-5
len: 14
d_gene: .
v_gene: TRBV20-1
abundance: many
CDR3aa: CSARAGLYQETQYF
CDR3nt: TGCAGTGCTAGAGCCGGCTTGTACCAAGAGACCCAGTACTTC

j_gene: TRBJ1-1
len: 11
d_gene: .
v_gene: TRBV29-1
abundance: many
CDR3aa: CSVLQNTEAFF
CDR3nt: TGCAGCGTTTTACAAAACACTGAAGCTTTCTTT

j_gene: TRBJ2-2
len: 15
d_gene: TRBD2
v_gene: TRBV20-1
abundance: many
CDR3aa: CSAKLAGDNTGELFF
CDR3nt: TGCAGTGCCAAACTAGCGGGGGATAACACCGGGGAGCTGTTTTTT

j_gene: TRBJ2-1
len: 16
d_gene: TRBD1
v_gene: TRBV24-1
abundance: many
CDR3aa: CATSGGGQGKLNEQFF
CDR3nt: TGTGCCACCAGTGGGGGGGGACAGGGTAAACTCAATGAGCAGTTCTTC

j_gene: TRBJ2-6
len: 16
d_gene: TRBD1
v_gene: TRBV7-2
abundance: few
CDR3aa: CASSSGTGVGANVLTF
CDR3nt: TGTGCCAGCAGCTCCGGGACAGGGGTAGGGGCCAACGTCCTGACTTTC

j_gene: TRBJ2-5
len: 13
d_gene: TRBD1
v_gene: TRBV29-1
abundance: many
CDR3aa: CSALGQGRETQYF
CDR3nt: TGCAGCGCCCTGGGACAGGGTCGTGAGACCCAGTACTTC

j_gene: TRBJ2-7
len: 14
d_gene: .
v_gene: TRBV12-3/TRBV12-4
abundance: many
CDR3aa: CASSLEGATYEQYF
CDR3nt: TGTGCCAGCAGTTTGGAGGGGGCGACCTACGAGCAGTACTTC

j_gene: TRBJ2-1
len: 16
d_gene: TRBD2
v_gene: TRBV10-2
abundance: many
CDR3aa: CASSARGLAGNNEQFF
CDR3nt: TGCGCCAGCAGTGCCCGGGGGCTAGCGGGTAACAATGAGCAGTTCTTC

j_gene: TRBJ2-2
len: 14
d_gene: .
v_gene: TRBV4-2
abundance: few
CDR3aa: CASSQDKGGKELFF
CDR3nt: TGTGCCAGCAGCCAAGATAAAGGAGGAAAGGAGCTGTTTTTT

j_gene: TRBJ1-5
len: 13
d_gene: TRBD1
v_gene: TRBV6-2/TRBV6-3
abundance: few
CDR3aa: CASRPQGAKPQHF
CDR3nt: TGTGCCAGCAGACCTCAGGGGGCGAAGCCCCAGCATTTT

j_gene: TRBJ1-5
len: 15
d_gene: TRBD1
v_gene: TRBV20-1
abundance: many
CDR3aa: CSAHHGTGGNQPQHF
CDR3nt: TGCAGTGCGCACCACGGGACAGGGGGCAATCAGCCCCAGCATTTT

j_gene: TRBJ2-3
len: 14
d_gene: .
v_gene: TRBV19
abundance: many
CDR3aa: CASSIGRQTDTQYF
CDR3nt: TGTGCCAGTAGTATTGGACGCCAGACAGATACGCAGTATTTT

j_gene: TRBJ2-1
len: 15
d_gene: TRBD2
v_gene: TRBV11-2
abundance: .
CDR3aa: CATGGSGGVDNEQFF
CDR3nt: TGTGCCACCGGGGGTAGCGGGGGCGTAGACAATGAGCAGTTCTTC

j_gene: TRBJ2-5
len: 14
d_gene: TRBD1
v_gene: TRBV5-1
abundance: many
CDR3aa: CASSLGDRGMTQYF
CDR3nt: TGCGCCAGCAGCTTGGGGGACAGGGGGATGACCCAGTACTTC

j_gene: TRBJ1-1
len: 13
d_gene: .
v_gene: TRBV12-3/TRBV12-4
abundance: many
CDR3aa: CASSPTRTAEAFF
CDR3nt: TGTGCCAGCAGTCCGACCCGGACGGCTGAAGCTTTCTTT

j_gene: TRBJ2-7
len: 11
d_gene: .
v_gene: TRBV20-1
abundance: many
CDR3aa: CSARKGNEQYF
CDR3nt: TGCAGTGCTAGGAAGGGGAACGAGCAGTACTTC

j_gene: TRBJ2-2
len: 14
d_gene: .
v_gene: TRBV11-2
abundance: many
CDR3aa: CASSPWTRAGELFF
CDR3nt: TGTGCCAGCAGCCCCTGGACGAGGGCCGGGGAGCTGTTTTTT

j_gene: TRBJ1-5
len: 15
d_gene: .
v_gene: TRBV6-1
abundance: .
CDR3aa: CASSRDIKSNQPQHF
CDR3nt: TGTGCCAGCAGTAGGGACATAAAAAGCAATCAGCCCCAGCATTTT

j_gene: TRBJ1-4
len: 14
d_gene: TRBD1
v_gene: TRBV19
abundance: many
CDR3aa: CASLDRETNEKLFF
CDR3nt: TGTGCCAGCCTGGACAGGGAAACTAATGAAAAACTGTTTTTT

j_gene: TRBJ1-5
len: 17
d_gene: .
v_gene: TRBV7-8
abundance: many
CDR3aa: CASSLGIRTPANQPQHF
CDR3nt: TGTGCCAGCAGCTTAGGGATCAGGACACCTGCGAATCAGCCCCAGCATTTT

j_gene: TRBJ2-5
len: 14
d_gene: .
v_gene: TRBV11-2
abundance: few
CDR3aa: CASSLGARRETQYF
CDR3nt: TGTGCCAGCAGCTTAGGGGCCCGGAGAGAGACCCAGTACTTC

j_gene: TRBJ2-2
len: 13
d_gene: .
v_gene: TRBV7-2
abundance: few
CDR3aa: CASSFLAPGELFF
CDR3nt: TGTGCCAGCAGCTTCCTAGCCCCCGGGGAGCTGTTTTTT

j_gene: TRBJ2-1
len: 18
d_gene: TRBD2
v_gene: TRBV20-1
abundance: many
CDR3aa: CSARDLTNGRANGNEQFF
CDR3nt: TGCAGTGCTAGAGATCTGACTAACGGGAGGGCGAACGGCAATGAGCAGTTCTTC

j_gene: TRBJ1-2
len: 14
d_gene: .
v_gene: TRBV5-5
abundance: many
CDR3aa: CASSLDRARYGYTF
CDR3nt: TGTGCCAGCAGCTTGGACAGGGCTCGCTATGGCTACACCTTC

j_gene: TRBJ2-7
len: 16
d_gene: .
v_gene: TRBV9
abundance: few
CDR3aa: CASSHTRGDSAYEQYF
CDR3nt: TGTGCCAGCAGCCACACCAGGGGGGACAGTGCCTACGAGCAGTACTTC

j_gene: TRBJ2-1
len: 12
d_gene: .
v_gene: TRBV29-1
abundance: many
CDR3aa: CSVEGNYNEQFF
CDR3nt: TGCAGCGTTGAAGGCAATTACAATGAGCAGTTCTTC

j_gene: TRBJ2-3
len: 18
d_gene: .
v_gene: TRBV5-1
abundance: few
CDR3aa: CASSLVWQAISSTDTQYF
CDR3nt: TGCGCCAGCAGCTTGGTTTGGCAGGCGATATCTAGCACAGATACGCAGTATTTT

j_gene: TRBJ2-3
len: 14
d_gene: .
v_gene: TRBV5-1
abundance: many
CDR3aa: CASSSFGSTDTQYF
CDR3nt: TGCGCCAGCAGTAGCTTCGGATCCACAGATACGCAGTATTTT

j_gene: TRBJ2-1
len: 14
d_gene: TRBD1
v_gene: TRBV6-5
abundance: many
CDR3aa: CASSYGTGYNEQFF
CDR3nt: TGTGCCAGCAGTTACGGGACAGGGTACAATGAGCAGTTCTTC

j_gene: TRBJ2-7
len: 14
d_gene: .
v_gene: TRBV4-3
abundance: .
CDR3aa: CASSQDFPIYEQYF
CDR3nt: TGCGCCAGCAGCCAAGATTTCCCTATTTACGAGCAGTACTTC

j_gene: TRBJ2-7
len: 15
d_gene: TRBD1
v_gene: TRBV12-3/TRBV12-4
abundance: many
CDR3aa: CASSLSSGGNYEQYF
CDR3nt: TGTGCCAGCAGTTTAAGCTCAGGGGGTAACTACGAGCAGTACTTC

j_gene: TRBJ1-1
len: 15
d_gene: .
v_gene: TRBV5-5
abundance: .
CDR3aa: CASSLIGTSNTEAFF
CDR3nt: TGTGCCAGCAGCTTAATCGGGACATCGAACACTGAAGCTTTCTTT

j_gene: TRBJ2-7
len: 16
d_gene: TRBD2
v_gene: TRBV27
abundance: many
CDR3aa: CASSLLAGGSPYEQYF
CDR3nt: TGTGCCAGCAGTTTGCTAGCGGGAGGGTCGCCCTACGAGCAGTACTTC

j_gene: TRBJ2-7
len: 13
d_gene: .
v_gene: TRBV30
abundance: many
CDR3aa: CAWRAVSTYEQYF
CDR3nt: TGTGCCTGGAGGGCCGTTTCAACCTACGAGCAGTACTTC

j_gene: TRBJ2-7
len: 12
d_gene: TRBD1
v_gene: TRBV7-2
abundance: few
CDR3aa: CASSQQGVEQYF
CDR3nt: TGTGCCAGCAGCCAACAGGGGGTCGAGCAGTACTTC

j_gene: TRBJ1-1
len: 17
d_gene: TRBD1
v_gene: TRBV5-1
abundance: few
CDR3aa: CASSFTLQGVPNTEAFF
CDR3nt: TGCGCCAGCAGCTTTACCCTCCAGGGGGTCCCGAACACTGAAGCTTTCTTT

j_gene: TRBJ2-2
len: 16
d_gene: TRBD2
v_gene: TRBV5-1
abundance: few
CDR3aa: CASSLGRGGPTGELFF
CDR3nt: TGCGCCAGCAGCTTGGGCCGGGGGGGCCCTACCGGGGAGCTGTTTTTT

j_gene: TRBJ2-6
len: 15
d_gene: .
v_gene: TRBV12-5
abundance: .
CDR3aa: CASGLAEAGANVLTF
CDR3nt: TGTGCTAGTGGTTTGGCGGAGGCTGGGGCCAACGTCCTGACTTTC

j_gene: TRBJ1-6
len: 17
d_gene: .
v_gene: TRBV6-1
abundance: many
CDR3aa: CASSEVGGSSYNSPLHF
CDR3nt: TGTGCCAGCAGTGAAGTCGGCGGAAGCTCCTATAATTCACCCCTCCACTTT

j_gene: TRBJ1-5
len: 13
d_gene: .
v_gene: TRBV6-1
abundance: .
CDR3aa: CASGGSSNQPQHF
CDR3nt: TGTGCCAGTGGAGGAAGTAGCAATCAGCCCCAGCATTTT

j_gene: TRBJ2-7
len: 14
d_gene: .
v_gene: TRBV6-1
abundance: .
CDR3aa: CASSTHLLESEQYF
CDR3nt: TGTGCCAGCAGCACTCACTTACTCGAGAGCGAGCAGTACTTC

j_gene: TRBJ2-2
len: 10
d_gene: .
v_gene: TRBV30
abundance: few
CDR3aa: CAWEGGELFF
CDR3nt: TGTGCCTGGGAGGGCGGGGAGCTGTTTTTT

j_gene: TRBJ1-3
len: 15
d_gene: .
v_gene: TRBV12-3/TRBV12-4
abundance: many
CDR3aa: CASSPTGISGNTIYF
CDR3nt: TGTGCCAGCAGTCCTACAGGGATCTCTGGAAACACCATATATTTT

j_gene: TRBJ1-4
len: 15
d_gene: .
v_gene: TRBV7-9
abundance: many
CDR3aa: CASSLALGSNEKLFF
CDR3nt: TGTGCCAGCAGCTTAGCGTTGGGGTCAAATGAAAAACTGTTTTTT

j_gene: TRBJ2-3
len: 18
d_gene: TRBD2
v_gene: TRBV4-3
abundance: few
CDR3aa: CASSPQELAGEEEDTQYF
CDR3nt: TGCGCCAGCAGCCCTCAGGAACTAGCGGGAGAGGAGGAAGATACGCAGTATTTT

j_gene: TRBJ2-7
len: 17
d_gene: TRBD1
v_gene: TRBV18
abundance: few
CDR3aa: CASSLLGTGRMRYEQYF
CDR3nt: TGTGCCAGCTCTCTCCTGGGGACAGGCCGAATGAGGTACGAGCAGTACTTC

j_gene: TRBJ2-1
len: 17
d_gene: TRBD2
v_gene: TRBV10-3
abundance: .
CDR3aa: CAISGGTSGGGYNEQFF
CDR3nt: TGTGCCATCAGTGGCGGGACTAGCGGGGGGGGCTACAATGAGCAGTTCTTC